This T cell receptor beta chain was obtained from a study of blood T cell repertoires in COVID-19. Under the authors' procedure: For nucleated cells, counts were estimated from reference gene primer amplification. Profiled with immunoSEQ multiplex PCR; TCRdb holds only in-frame clones, not every one. The V and J calls and the clone size are those of that table, but D and trimming were determined from the DNA. The profile covers more than 400,000 clones, with less than 95% appearing a single time and roughly 0.66% taken by the ten largest. The CDR3 has 15 amino acids. Germline CDR1 is SGHVS and CDR2 is FNYEAQ. The V end lost 5 bases, the J end lost 1 base, and 12 bases lay between the germline ends.

The chain links TRBV7-6 to TRBJ2-1, with D tentatively TRBD1 (6 bases). The sequenced sample was PBMCs or T cells enriched from blood (not recorded which). This clonotype was sampled from a man between 18 and 35 years old who had recovered from COVID-19. This CDR3 is CASSPEGVSYNEQFF. The DNA of the CDR3 is TGTGCCAGCAGCCCAGAGGGGGTGTCCTACAATGAGCAGTTCTTC.